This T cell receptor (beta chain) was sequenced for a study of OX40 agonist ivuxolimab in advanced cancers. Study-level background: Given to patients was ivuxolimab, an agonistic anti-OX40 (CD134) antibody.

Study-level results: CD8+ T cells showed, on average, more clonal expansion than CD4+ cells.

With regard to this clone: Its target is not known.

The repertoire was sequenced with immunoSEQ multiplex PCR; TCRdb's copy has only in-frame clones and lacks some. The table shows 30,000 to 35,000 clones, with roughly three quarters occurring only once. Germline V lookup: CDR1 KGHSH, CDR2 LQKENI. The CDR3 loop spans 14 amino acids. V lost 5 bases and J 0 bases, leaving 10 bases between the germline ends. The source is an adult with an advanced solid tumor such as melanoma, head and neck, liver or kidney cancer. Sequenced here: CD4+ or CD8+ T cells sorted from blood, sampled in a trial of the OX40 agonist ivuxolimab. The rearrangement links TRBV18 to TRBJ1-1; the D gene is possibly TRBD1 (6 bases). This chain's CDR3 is CASSTDRMNTEAFF. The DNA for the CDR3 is TGTGCCAGCTCAACGGACAGAATGAACACTGAAGCTTTCTTT.